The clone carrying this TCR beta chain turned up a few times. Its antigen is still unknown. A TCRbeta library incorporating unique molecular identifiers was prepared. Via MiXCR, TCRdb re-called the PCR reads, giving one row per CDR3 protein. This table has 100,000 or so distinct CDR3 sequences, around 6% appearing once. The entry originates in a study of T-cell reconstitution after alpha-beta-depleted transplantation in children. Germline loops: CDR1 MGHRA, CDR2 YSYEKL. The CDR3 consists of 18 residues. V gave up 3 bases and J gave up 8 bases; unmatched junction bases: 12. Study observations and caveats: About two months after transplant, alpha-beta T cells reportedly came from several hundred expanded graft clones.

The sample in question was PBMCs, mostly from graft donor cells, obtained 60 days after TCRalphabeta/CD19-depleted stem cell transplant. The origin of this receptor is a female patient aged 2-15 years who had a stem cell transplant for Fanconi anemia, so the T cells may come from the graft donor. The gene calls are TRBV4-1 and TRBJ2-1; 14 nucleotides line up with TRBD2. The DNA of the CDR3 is TGCGCCAGCAGCCACAGGCAACCAGGGACTAGCGGGAGAGATGAGCAGTTCTTC. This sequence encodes CASSHRQPGTSGRDEQFF.